One and the same sample provided the 13 T cell receptor beta chains below, sequenced in a study of resident and recirculating memory T cells in vitiligo. Sequenced by immunoSEQ multiplex PCR; TCRdb stores in-frame clones only, minus some. The table shows 40,000 to 45,000 clones, with 92% occurring only once. Sample: blood. The source is a male donor with vitiligo.

The chain is built from TRBV11-2 and TRBJ2-5; D remains unclear. Germline V lookup: CDR1 SGHAT, CDR2 FQNNGV. The ends were cut back, 5 bases at V and 4 bases at J, with 11 bases in the middle. The CDR3 sequence is 13 residues long. Here the CDR3 DNA reads TGTGCCAGCAGCCTTCGGGTCGGAGAGACCCAGTACTTC. Amino acids: CASSLRVGETQYF.

The V and J genes are TRBV4-2 and TRBJ2-7, with no clear D. Germline V lookup: CDR1 LGHNA, CDR2 YNFKEQ. The CDR3 totals 16 residues. Trimming removed 0 bases from V and 1 base from J, with 13 bases in between. This chain's CDR3 is CASSQDPEPQSYEQYF. The DNA for the CDR3 is TGTGCCAGCAGCCAAGATCCCGAACCACAATCCTACGAGCAGTACTTC.

The genes are TRBV4-3 and TRBJ2-3, with 11 bases matching TRBD2. J gave up 4 bases and V 1 base, and 10 bases lay outside the gene matches. Germline V gene data show CDR1 as LGHNA and CDR2 as YSLEER. This CDR3 region has 18 residues. The CDR3 protein is CASSQGAGLAAPSDTQYF. CDR3 DNA: TGCGCCAGCAGCCAAGGAGCGGGACTAGCGGCGCCATCAGATACGCAGTATTTT.

The rearrangement joins TRBV5-6 to TRBJ2-3; TRBD1 agrees at 8 bases. This CDR3 comprises 16 residues. Germline assignment: CDR1 SGHDT and CDR2 YYEEEE. The V segment lost 5 bases and the J segment 1 base; nucleotides outside the gene matches: 9. In DNA, the CDR3 is TGTGCCAGCAGGATGCCCCAGGGGGCGGGCACAGATACGCAGTATTTT. Translation: CASRMPQGAGTDTQYF.

The chain is built from TRBV9 and TRBJ1-1; possible D gene TRBD1, 5 bases. The V end lost 3 bases, the J end lost 9 bases, and 15 bases lay between the germline ends. This CDR3 comprises 13 residues. Germline CDR1 is SGDLS and CDR2 is YYNGEE. The DNA of the CDR3 is TGTGCCAGCAGCGCCAGTCCAAGGGGTCAAGCTTTCTTT. This codes for CASSASPRGQAFF.

This chain connects TRBV25-1 to TRBJ2-5; 8 nucleotides align to TRBD1. Losses at the gene ends were 2 bases for V and 5 bases for J; bases not matched to a gene: 4. Germline lookup yields CDR1 MGHDK and CDR2 SYGVNS. This CDR3 is 14 amino acids long. The CDR3 nucleotides read TGTGCCAGCAGTGAACAGGGGGCCCGGGAGACCCAGTACTTC. It is translated as CASSEQGARETQYF.

CDR3: CASSLDNPGNTIYF. The CDR3 nucleotides are TGCGCCAGCAGCTTGGACAACCCTGGAAACACCATATATTTT. This sequence joins TRBV5-1 and TRBJ1-3; D not resolved. The V gene lost 0 bases and the J gene lost 2 bases, with 6 bases spanning the gap. The length of the CDR3 is 14 residues. Germline V gene sequence: CDR1 SGHRS, CDR2 YFSETQ.

This clone was counted only a few times. The V call is TRBV25-1, the J call TRBJ1-6; 8 bases match TRBD1. Trimming cost V 8 bases and J 11 bases; bases outside gene matches: 5. Germline CDR1 and CDR2: MGHDK and SYGVNS. CDR3 length: 12 amino acids. DNA for the CDR3: TGTGCCAGCGGGAAGACAGGGGCACCCCTCCACTTT. Encoded protein: CASGKTGAPLHF.

This chain links TRBV29-1 with TRBJ1-3; D gene unclear. Germline lookup yields CDR1 SQVTM and CDR2 ANQGSEA. V was trimmed by 5 bases and J by 4 bases, leaving 9 bases between them. The CDR3 runs to 12 residues. The CDR3 nucleotides read TGCAGCGTTCTTAGAGAAGGAAACACCATATATTTT. It encodes CSVLREGNTIYF.

The chain recombines TRBV2 with TRBJ2-7; a weak D match, TRBD1 (6 bases). Trimming cost V 2 bases and J 5 bases, with 10 bases left between them. Germline V CDR1 and CDR2: SNHLY, FYNNEI. The CDR3 sequence is 13 residues long. This CDR3 reads CASSEQGFNEQYF. DNA of the CDR3: TGTGCCAGCAGTGAACAGGGGTTCAACGAGCAGTACTTC. The full variable domain, with the rest looked up from reference TRBV2 and TRBJ2-7, is EPEVTQTPSHQVTQMGQEVILRCVPISNHLYFYWYRQILGQKVEFLVSFYNNEISEKSEIFDDQFSVERPDGSNFTLKIRSTKLEDSAMYFCASSEQGFNEQYFGPGTRLTVT.

The chain combines TRBV15 with TRBJ2-7, with TRBD1 matching over 7 bases. The CDR3 totals 12 residues. Trimming removed 5 bases from V and 4 bases from J; junction bases left unmatched: 2. Germline CDR1 LNHNV, CDR2 YYDKDF (reference sequence). The chain's CDR3 is CATSSRGYEQYF. CDR3 DNA sequence: TGTGCCACCAGCTCCAGGGGGTACGAGCAGTACTTC. Full variable domain (outside the CDR3, taken from reference TRBV15 and TRBJ2-7): DAMVIQNPRYQVTQFGKPVTLSCSQTLNHNVMYWYQQKSSQAPKLLFHYYDKDFNNEADTPDNFQSRRPNTSFCFLDIRSPGLGDTAMYLCATSSRGYEQYFGPGTRLTVT.

The chain is built from TRBV9 and TRBJ1-1; D is undetermined. Trimming left V 0 bases short and J 4 bases short, with 10 bases between. Germline CDR1 and CDR2: SGDLS and YYNGEE. The CDR3 extends over 14 amino acids. The CDR3 sequence: CASSVGLAGTEAFF. CDR3 sequence (DNA): TGTGCCAGCAGCGTAGGGTTGGCAGGCACTGAAGCTTTCTTT.

The chain employs TRBV2 and TRBJ2-5; possible D gene TRBD2, 5 bases. The CDR3 is 15 residues long. Germline V gives CDR1 SNHLY, CDR2 FYNNEI. Trimming stripped 4 bases from V and 1 base from J, with 13 bases between. The DNA for the CDR3 is TGTGCCAGCAGTGTACATGACGGGATCCAAGAGACCCAGTACTTC. Protein: CASSVHDGIQETQYF.